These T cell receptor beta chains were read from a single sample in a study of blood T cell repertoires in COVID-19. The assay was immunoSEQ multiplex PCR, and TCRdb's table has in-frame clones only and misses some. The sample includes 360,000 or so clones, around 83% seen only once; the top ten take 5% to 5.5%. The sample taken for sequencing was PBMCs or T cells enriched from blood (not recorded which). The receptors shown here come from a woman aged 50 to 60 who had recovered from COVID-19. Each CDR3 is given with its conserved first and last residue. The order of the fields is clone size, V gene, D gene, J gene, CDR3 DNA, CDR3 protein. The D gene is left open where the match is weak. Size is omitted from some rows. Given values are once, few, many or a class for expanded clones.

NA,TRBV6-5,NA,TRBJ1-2,TGTGCCAGCAGTTACCGGTGGACTGTTAACTATGGCTACACCTTC,CASSYRWTVNYGYTF
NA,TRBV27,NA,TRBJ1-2,TGTGCCAGCAGGGAAAGTGACATACCTAACTATGGCTACACCTTC,CASRESDIPNYGYTF
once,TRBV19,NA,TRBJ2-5,TGTGCCAGTAGTATACAGGGCGTAGGGGAGACCCAGTACTTC,CASSIQGVGETQYF
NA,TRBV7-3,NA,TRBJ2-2,TGTGCCAGCAGCTTAATCGGGACGAACACCGGGGAGCTGTTTTTT,CASSLIGTNTGELFF
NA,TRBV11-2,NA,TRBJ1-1,TGTGCCATTGGGCAGGCGAACACTGAAGCTTTCTTT,CAIGQANTEAFF
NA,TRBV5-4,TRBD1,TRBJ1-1,TGTGCCAGCAGCTCAAAGACAGGGTATGTGAACACTGAAGCTTTCTTT,CASSSKTGYVNTEAFF
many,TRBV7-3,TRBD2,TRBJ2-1,TGTGCCAGCAGCCGGAGAGTAGCGGGAGTCAATGAGCAGTTCTTC,CASSRRVAGVNEQFF
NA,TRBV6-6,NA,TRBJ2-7,TGTGCCAGCAGTTCGACTGCGGGAAGCTCCTACGAGCAGTACTTC,CASSSTAGSSYEQYF
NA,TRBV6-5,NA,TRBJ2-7,TGTGCCAGCAGTCCACTCGCCTCTCCTCCCCACGAGCAGTACTTC,CASSPLASPPHEQYF
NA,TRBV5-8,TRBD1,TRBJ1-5,TGTGCCAGCAGCTCCCAGGGGGCTGGGCAGCCCCAGCATTTT,CASSSQGAGQPQHF
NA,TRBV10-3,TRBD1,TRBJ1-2,TGTGCCATCAGCCGGGACAGGGAGGCGTATGGCTACACCTTC,CAISRDREAYGYTF
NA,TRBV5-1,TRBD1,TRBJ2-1,TGCGCCAGCAGTTGGAGTCCAGGGGGCTACAATGAGCAGTTCTTC,CASSWSPGGYNEQFF
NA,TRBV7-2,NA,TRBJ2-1,TGTGCCAGCAGCTTAGGGGGCCGTGAGCAGTTCTTC,CASSLGGREQFF
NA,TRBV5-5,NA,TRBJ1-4,TGTGCCAGCAGCTTGCTCGACAGGCTCTTTAATGAAAAACTGTTTTTT,CASSLLDRLFNEKLFF
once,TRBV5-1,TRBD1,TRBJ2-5,TGCGCCAGCACAACAGGGGACCAAGAGACCCAGTACTTC,CASTTGDQETQYF
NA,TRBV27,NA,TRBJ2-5,TGTGCCAGCAGCCCCCAGGTGGTGGAGACCCAGTACTTC,CASSPQVVETQYF
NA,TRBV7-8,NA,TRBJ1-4,TGTGCCAGCAGCTTAGACTTAAATGAAAAACTGTTTTTT,CASSLDLNEKLFF
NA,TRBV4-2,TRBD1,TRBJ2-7,TGTGCCAGCAGCCAAGCAGGGGGACAGGCCGCCTACGAGCAGTACTTC,CASSQAGGQAAYEQYF
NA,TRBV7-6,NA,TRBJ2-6,TGTGCCAGCAGCTCTCCCGCGTGGGAGATGTCTGGGGCCAACGTCCTGACTTTC,CASSSPAWEMSGANVLTF
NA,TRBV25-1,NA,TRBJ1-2,TGTGCCAGCAGTGGATTAGTGGGGAGCTATGGCTACACCTTC,CASSGLVGSYGYTF
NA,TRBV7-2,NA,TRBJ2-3,TGTGCCAGCAGCTCAGATAGCGGATTCAGCACAGATACGCAGTATTTT,CASSSDSGFSTDTQYF
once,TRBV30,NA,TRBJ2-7,TGTGCCTGGAGTGTGTTGCGGGGTGGCTCCGAGCAGTACTTC,CAWSVLRGGSEQYF
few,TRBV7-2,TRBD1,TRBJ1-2,TGTGCCAGCAGCTTCGGGACAGGGCCCTTCTATGGCTACACCTTC,CASSFGTGPFYGYTF
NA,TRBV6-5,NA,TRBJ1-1,TGTGCCAGCACGGGATCCACAGTCACTGAAGCTTTCTTT,CASTGSTVTEAFF
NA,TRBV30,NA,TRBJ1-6,TGTGCCTGGAGTCTTCTACAGGGTTTAAGCTCACCCCTCCACTTT,CAWSLLQGLSSPLHF
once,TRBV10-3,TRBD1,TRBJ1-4,TGTGCCATCAGTGAGTCAAGGGACAGGGAACAGACTAATGAAAAACTGTTTTTT,CAISESRDREQTNEKLFF
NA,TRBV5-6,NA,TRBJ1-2,TGTGCCAGCACCGGGGACACAACCAGCCCCGATGGCTACACCTTC,CASTGDTTSPDGYTF
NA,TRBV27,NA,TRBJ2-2,TGTGCCAGCAGTTCGGGACTGCCCTCCGGGGAGCTGTTTTTT,CASSSGLPSGELFF
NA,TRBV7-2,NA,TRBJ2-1,TGTGCCAGCAGCTTAGTGGTCTCGAAGCACAATGAGCAGTTCTTC,CASSLVVSKHNEQFF
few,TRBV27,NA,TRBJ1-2,TGTGCCAGCAGTTCGGGGGACGGACCAAACTATGGCTACACCTTC,CASSSGDGPNYGYTF
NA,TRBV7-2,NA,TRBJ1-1,TGTGCCAGCAGCTGGGGAGGGAAGGGCACTGAAGCTTTCTTT,CASSWGGKGTEAFF
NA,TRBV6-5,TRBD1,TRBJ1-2,TGTGCCAGCAGGGGACAGAACTTTCTCCTCTATGGCTACACCTTC,CASRGQNFLLYGYTF
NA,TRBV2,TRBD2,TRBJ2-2,TGTGCCAGCAGACCGGGACTAGCGGGCGCCGGGGAGCTGTTTTTT,CASRPGLAGAGELFF
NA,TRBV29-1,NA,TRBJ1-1,TGCAGCGGACACGTGAGGAACACTGAAGCTTTCTTT,CSGHVRNTEAFF
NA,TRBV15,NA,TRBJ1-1,TGTGCCACCAGCAGAGTATACGGAGAGAACACTGAAGCTTTCTTT,CATSRVYGENTEAFF
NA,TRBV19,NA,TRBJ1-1,TGTGCCAGTACCCAAGTTCGGTTGAACACTGAAGCTTTCTTT,CASTQVRLNTEAFF
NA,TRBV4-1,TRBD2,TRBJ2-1,TGCGCCAGCAGCCAGCCCCCGCTAGCGGGAGGAGCGGTCTACAATGAGCAGTTCTTC,CASSQPPLAGGAVYNEQFF
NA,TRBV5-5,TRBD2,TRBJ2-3,TGTGCCAGCAGCTTAGGACTAGCGGGGGCCCGGGATACGCAGTATTTT,CASSLGLAGARDTQYF
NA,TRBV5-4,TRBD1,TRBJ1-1,TGTGCCAGCAGCCCACCGACAGGGCGGACCACTGAAGCTTTCTTT,CASSPPTGRTTEAFF
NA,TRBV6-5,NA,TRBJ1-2,TGTGCCAGCAGCCCCCACGTCCAGGGGAATGGCTACACCTTC,CASSPHVQGNGYTF
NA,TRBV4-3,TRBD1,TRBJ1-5,TGCGCCAGCAGCCAAGAGGCCCATCTGACAGGGGGCGATCAGCCCCAGCATTTT,CASSQEAHLTGGDQPQHF
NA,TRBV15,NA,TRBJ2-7,TGTGCCACCAGCGTCAGGGGTTCTTACGAGCAGTACTTC,CATSVRGSYEQYF
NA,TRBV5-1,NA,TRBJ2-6,TGCGCCAGCAGAAACACAGGGTCGGCTGGGGCCAACGTCCTGACTTTC,CASRNTGSAGANVLTF
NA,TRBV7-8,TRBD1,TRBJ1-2,TGTGCCAGCAGCGGAACTACCACAGGGGCTGGAAGTGGCTACACCTTC,CASSGTTTGAGSGYTF
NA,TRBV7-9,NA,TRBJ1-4,TGTGCCAGCAGCACTACCGAGGTACCTGCAACTAATGAAAAACTGTTTTTT,CASSTTEVPATNEKLFF
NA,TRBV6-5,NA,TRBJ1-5,TGTGCCAGCCTCGTGGGGGGGGGTCAGCCCCAGCATTTT,CASLVGGGQPQHF
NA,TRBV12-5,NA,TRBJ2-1,TGTGCTAGTGGTTTGGGACTGTACAATGAGCAGTTCTTC,CASGLGLYNEQFF
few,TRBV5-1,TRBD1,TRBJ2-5,TGCGCCAGCGGGCCGGGACAGCCCTCGGAGACCCAGTACTTC,CASGPGQPSETQYF
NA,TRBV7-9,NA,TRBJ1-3,TGTGCCAGCAGCAACCCGCAGGGATCTGGAAACACCATATATTTT,CASSNPQGSGNTIYF
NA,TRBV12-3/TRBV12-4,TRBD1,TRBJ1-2,TGTGCCAGCAGCGACAGGGGTTATGGCTACACCTTC,CASSDRGYGYTF
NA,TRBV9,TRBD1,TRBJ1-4,TGTGCCAGCAATCGACAGGGAGAAAAACTGTTTTTT,CASNRQGEKLFF
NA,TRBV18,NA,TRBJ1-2,TGTGCCAGCTCCCACGACAGCAACTATGGCTACACCTTC,CASSHDSNYGYTF
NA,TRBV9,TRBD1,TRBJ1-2,TGTGCCAGCAGCGGAGGGACAGGGAACTTCCCTGGCTACACCTTC,CASSGGTGNFPGYTF
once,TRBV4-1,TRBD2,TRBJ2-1,TGCGCCAGCAGCCAAGGCATAACGGGAGGGAGCTCCTACAATGAGCAGTTCTTC,CASSQGITGGSSYNEQFF
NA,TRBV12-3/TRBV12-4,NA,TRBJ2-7,TGTGCCAGCAGTCCCTCGGAGGGTTGGGAGCAGTACTTC,CASSPSEGWEQYF